The present T cell receptor (beta chain) was sequenced within a study of blood T cell repertoires in COVID-19. Study context: From the United States, Italy and Spain came samples of acute and convalescent COVID-19.

Cohort 3 donors counted as recovered after two negative PCRs, clearance, or resolved symptoms. Measured with immunoSEQ multiplex PCR; TCRdb has only the in-frame clones, and not every one. The sample holds approximately 350,000 clones, approximately 90% seen once. Germline loops: CDR1 SGHDN, CDR2 FVKESK. This CDR3 is built from 16 residues. V shed 4 bases and J 5 bases; nucleotides not matched to a gene: 13. The sequenced sample was PBMCs or T cells enriched from blood (not recorded which). The source is a man between 18 and 35 years old who had recovered from COVID-19. The chain links TRBV14 to TRBJ2-7; TRBD1 agrees at 8 bases. This CDR3 reads CASSPGSHRGKNEQYF. The CDR3 region has the DNA TGTGCCAGCAGCCCGGGGTCCCACAGGGGGAAGAACGAGCAGTACTTC.